The sample holds many counts of the clone carrying this TCR beta chain. What it binds is unknown. The data were obtained in a study of T cell repertoires in cytomegalovirus infection. Looking at the study overall: From public TCR beta signatures came an indication of both CMV infection and matching HLA type. Findings and caveats of the study: Cumulated frequencies of public TCR beta families served to identify carriers of CMV plus the relevant HLA. HLA-C-restricted CMV-specific TCR beta clonotypes were dominant in the ex vivo response.

In germline, CDR1 is SGHVS, CDR2 FNYEAQ. The CDR3 has 11 amino acids. V lost 8 bases and J 7 bases, leaving 9 bases between the germline ends. TCRdb recomputed calls from the reads with MiXCR, one row per CDR3 protein. The table records about 260,000 distinct CDR3 sequences, roughly 13% of them present only once. Sequencing was performed on PBMCs. This clonotype originated in a human donor in good health (CMV status not recorded). Some clones in this sample may be carry-over from other donors' samples. The chain uses TRBV7-6 and TRBJ2-1, with D uncertain. CDR3 residues: CASAINNEQFF. In DNA form, the CDR3 reads TGTGCCAGCGCGATAAATAATGAGCAGTTCTTC.